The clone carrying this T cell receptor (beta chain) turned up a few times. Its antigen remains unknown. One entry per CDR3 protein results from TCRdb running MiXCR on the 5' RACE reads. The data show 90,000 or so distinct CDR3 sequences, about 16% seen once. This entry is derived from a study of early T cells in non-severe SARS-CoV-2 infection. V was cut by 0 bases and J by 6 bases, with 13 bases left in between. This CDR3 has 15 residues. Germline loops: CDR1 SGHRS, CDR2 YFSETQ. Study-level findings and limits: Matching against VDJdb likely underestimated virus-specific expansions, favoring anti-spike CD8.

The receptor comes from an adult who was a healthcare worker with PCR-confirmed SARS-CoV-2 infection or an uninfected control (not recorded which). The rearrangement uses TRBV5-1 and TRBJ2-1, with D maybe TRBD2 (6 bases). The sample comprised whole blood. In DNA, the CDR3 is TGCGCCAGCAGCTTGGGGTCGGAGGGCCCCAATGAGCAGTTCTTC. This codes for CASSLGSEGPNEQFF. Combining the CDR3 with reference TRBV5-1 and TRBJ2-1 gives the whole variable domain KAGVTQTPRYLIKTRGQQVTLSCSPISGHRSVSWYQQTPGQGLQFLFEYFSETQRNKGNFPGRFSGRQFSNSRSEMNVSTLELGDSALYLCASSLGSEGPNEQFFGPGTRLTVL.